Listed below are T cell receptor beta chains from one sample, sequenced in a study of CD8 T cells in Susac syndrome. Each CDR3 protein gets one entry after TCRdb re-called the immunoSEQ multiplex PCR reads with MiXCR. Among more than 65,000 distinct CDR3 sequences, approximately 95% were seen once, and the ten largest hold 0.2% to 0.3%. The specimen sequenced was CD8+ T cells from PBMCs. The source is a human donor in good health. Each CDR3 is given with its conserved first and last residue. D genes are given only for firm matches.

TRBJ1-2	-	TRBV25-1	TGTGCCAGCAGTGAATCTACCTCAAACCTTTATGGCTACACCTTC	CASSESTSNLYGYTF
TRBJ2-6	-	TRBV29-1	TGCAGCGTTGAAGGGGGGCAGGGGAAGACTGGGGCCAACGTCCTGACTTTC	CSVEGGQGKTGANVLTF
TRBJ2-1	TRBD2	TRBV3-1	TGTGCCAGCAGCCCTCGCGGCGGGGGGGCCTCAAATGAGCAGTTCTTC	CASSPRGGGASNEQFF
TRBJ2-7	-	TRBV13	TGTGCCAGCAGCCTGACCGGAGACCGCTACGAGCAGTACTTC	CASSLTGDRYEQYF
TRBJ2-2	TRBD1	TRBV6-2/TRBV6-3	TGTGCCAGCAGTGGCGGACAGGGTGACGCCGGGGAGCTGTTTTTT	CASSGGQGDAGELFF
TRBJ2-7	-	TRBV7-9	TGTGCCAGCAGCCCCAGAGAGGGGAACGAGCAGTACTTC	CASSPREGNEQYF
TRBJ2-3	-	TRBV13	TGTGCCAGCAGCTCCGCAGATACGCAGTATTTT	CASSSADTQYF
TRBJ2-1	TRBD2	TRBV6-2/TRBV6-3	TGTGCCAGCGGGGGGGGATGGAGCTACAATGAGCAGTTCTTC	CASGGGWSYNEQFF
TRBJ1-4	TRBD1	TRBV30	TGTGCCTGGAGTCCTATCCGGGACAGGGAGGAAAAACTGTTTTTT	CAWSPIRDREEKLFF
TRBJ2-1	TRBD2	TRBV28	TGTGCCAGCGTATCTCGGGGGGGCCGGAATGAGCAGTTCTTC	CASVSRGGRNEQFF